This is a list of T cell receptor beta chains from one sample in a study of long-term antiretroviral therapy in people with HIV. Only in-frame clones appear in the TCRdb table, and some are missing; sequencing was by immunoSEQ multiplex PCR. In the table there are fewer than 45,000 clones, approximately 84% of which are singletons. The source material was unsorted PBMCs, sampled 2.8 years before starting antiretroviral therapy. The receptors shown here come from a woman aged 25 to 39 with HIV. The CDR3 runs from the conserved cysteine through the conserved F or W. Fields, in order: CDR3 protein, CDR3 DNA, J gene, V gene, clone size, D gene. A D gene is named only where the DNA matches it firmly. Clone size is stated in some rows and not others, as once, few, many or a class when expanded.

CASSPRGTENYYGYTF TGTGCCAGCAGCCCGAGGGGGACGGAAAACTACTATGGCTACACCTTC TRBJ1-2 TRBV2 - -
CAWEDSYGYTF TGTGCCTGGGAAGACAGCTATGGCTACACCTTC TRBJ1-2 TRBV30 - -
CASRPNRHEAFF TGTGCCAGCAGACCGAACAGACATGAAGCTTTCTTT TRBJ1-1 TRBV27 - -
CASTSWAGYTF TGTGCCAGTACCTCCTGGGCTGGCTACACCTTC TRBJ1-2 TRBV19 - -
CASSRWDRSEAFF TGTGCCAGCAGTCGCTGGGACAGGTCTGAAGCTTTCTTT TRBJ1-1 TRBV27 once TRBD1
CATSDSENTEAFF TGTGCCACCTCGGATTCGGAGAACACTGAAGCTTTCTTT TRBJ1-1 TRBV6-1 few -
CASSLTATNTEAFF TGTGCCAGCAGTCTGACAGCGACGAACACTGAAGCTTTCTTT TRBJ1-1 TRBV11-3 - -
CASSLGAVGNTGELFF TGTGCCAGCAGCTTAGGGGCCGTAGGGAACACCGGGGAGCTGTTTTTT TRBJ2-2 TRBV7-8 once -
CASSGDIGTEAFF TGTGCCAGCAGCGGGGACATTGGCACTGAAGCTTTCTTT TRBJ1-1 TRBV9 - -
CASSPDLGAEYF TGTGCCAGCAGCCCCGATTTGGGGGCGGAGTACTTC TRBJ2-4 TRBV7-9 - -
CASSLNGGGRETQYF TGTGCCAGCAGCTTAAATGGCGGAGGACGAGAGACCCAGTACTTC TRBJ2-5 TRBV7-3 - -
CASSGDLNTEAFF TGTGCCAGTAGTGGGGACCTGAACACTGAAGCTTTCTTT TRBJ1-1 TRBV19 - -
CASSQGTGNMNTEAFF TGCGCCAGCAGCCAAGGGACAGGGAACATGAACACTGAAGCTTTCTTT TRBJ1-1 TRBV4-1 - TRBD1
CASSHDPSGAYNEQFF TGCGCCAGCAGCCATGACCCTAGCGGAGCCTACAATGAGCAGTTCTTC TRBJ2-1 TRBV4-1 - TRBD2
CASSIISGGTTAYEQYF TGTGCCAGTAGTATTATCTCAGGGGGAACTACGGCATACGAGCAGTACTTC TRBJ2-7 TRBV19 - TRBD1
CASSSGGAGDSYTQYF TGTGCCAGCAGCTCGGGAGGAGCGGGGGATTCTTATACGCAGTATTTT TRBJ2-3 TRBV6-6 - TRBD2
CASSPFPHSGYTF TGTGCCAGCAGTCCCTTTCCCCACAGTGGCTACACCTTC TRBJ1-2 TRBV27 - -
CASSLDGAANNEQFF TGTGCCAGCAGCTTAGATGGGGCGGCGAACAATGAGCAGTTCTTC TRBJ2-1 TRBV11-3 - -
CASRLTGTGTGELFF TGCGCCAGCAGACTGACAGGGACGGGAACCGGGGAGCTGTTTTTT TRBJ2-2 TRBV5-1 once TRBD1
CASRDNRERETQYF TGTGCCAGCAGAGATAACAGGGAGCGCGAGACCCAGTACTTC TRBJ2-5 TRBV7-9 - -
CASSFRTSFDNEQFF TGTGCCAGCAGCTTTCGGACTAGCTTCGACAATGAGCAGTTCTTC TRBJ2-1 TRBV27 - TRBD2
CASSLFGQGDGYTF TGTGCCAGCAGTTTATTTGGACAGGGGGATGGCTACACCTTC TRBJ1-2 TRBV28 - TRBD1
CASSFTGSSYNSPLHF TGTGCCAGCAGCTTTACGGGGAGCTCCTATAATTCACCCCTCCACTTT TRBJ1-6 TRBV5-6 - -
CASRPGPKETQYF TGTGCCAGCAGGCCCGGGCCGAAAGAGACCCAGTACTTC TRBJ2-5 TRBV5-6 - -
CASSEGLTGYTF TGTGCCAGCAGTGAAGGTCTCACTGGCTACACCTTC TRBJ1-2 TRBV25-1 - -
CSPVGSGELFF TGCAGCCCGGTTGGGTCCGGGGAGCTGTTTTTT TRBJ2-2 TRBV29-1 - -
CASSVDGRSETQYF TGTGCCAGCAGCGTAGATGGACGGTCAGAGACCCAGTACTTC TRBJ2-5 TRBV9 - -
CASSPGTYSNQPQHF TGTGCCAGCAGCCCAGGGACTTATAGCAATCAGCCCCAGCATTTT TRBJ1-5 TRBV27 few -
CASSGTTGEKLFF TGTGCCAGCAGTGGGACGACAGGCGAAAAACTGTTTTTT TRBJ1-4 TRBV2 - -
CASSDQQLSTDTQYF TGTGCCAGCAGTGACCAACAGCTGAGCACAGATACGCAGTATTTT TRBJ2-3 TRBV2 - -
CASSQTLPLQGTGYNEQFF TGCGCCAGCAGCCAAACCCTACCCTTACAGGGGACGGGGTACAATGAGCAGTTCTTC TRBJ2-1 TRBV4-1 - TRBD1
CASSLVVGGGNTIYF TGTGCCAGCAGCTTAGTCGTTGGGGGTGGAAACACCATATATTTT TRBJ1-3 TRBV11-2 - -
CASLGQGTTNEKLFF TGCGCCAGCTTGGGACAGGGAACAACTAATGAAAAACTGTTTTTT TRBJ1-4 TRBV10-2 once TRBD1
CASHLGVQETQYF TGTGCCAGCCATTTGGGGGTCCAAGAGACCCAGTACTTC TRBJ2-5 TRBV6-5 - -
CAWSTTVGQGAGNTIYF TGTGCCTGGAGTACGACTGTGGGACAGGGGGCTGGAAACACCATATATTTT TRBJ1-3 TRBV30 - TRBD1
CASSLGEDEQYF TGTGCCAGCAGCCTTGGGGAGGACGAGCAGTACTTC TRBJ2-7 TRBV13 - -
CASSTRLAVQETQYF TGTGCCAGCAGCACCCGACTAGCGGTCCAAGAGACCCAGTACTTC TRBJ2-5 TRBV11-2 few TRBD2
CASSPPWGQETQYF TGTGCCAGCTCACCACCGTGGGGGCAGGAGACCCAGTACTTC TRBJ2-5 TRBV18 - -
CATGRLGVELFF TGTGCCACCGGACGGTTGGGGGTGGAGCTGTTTTTT TRBJ2-2 TRBV6-1 - -
CASSEGGGHTEAFF TGTGCCAGCAGCGAGGGAGGGGGCCACACTGAAGCTTTCTTT TRBJ1-1 TRBV6-1 few TRBD1
CASQLQGDQPQHF TGTGCCAGCCAACTACAGGGAGATCAGCCCCAGCATTTT TRBJ1-5 TRBV2 once -
CASSIDPNIQYF TGTGCCAGCTCAATCGACCCAAACATTCAGTACTTC TRBJ2-4 TRBV7-9 - -
CASSLQGAGYTF TGTGCCAGCAGTTTACAGGGGGCTGGCTACACCTTC TRBJ1-2 TRBV6-5 once TRBD1
CAWTGTAPSGANVLTF TGTGCCTGGACAGGGACAGCACCTTCTGGGGCCAACGTCCTGACTTTC TRBJ2-6 TRBV30 once TRBD1
CASSLLSADTQYF TGTGCCAGCAGTTTACTATCCGCAGATACGCAGTATTTT TRBJ2-3 TRBV27 - -
CASSTRDGLEAFF TGTGCCAGTAGTACCCGGGACGGACTTGAAGCTTTCTTT TRBJ1-1 TRBV19 - -
CATNRDGSSYEQYF TGTGCCACGAACCGGGACGGGAGCTCCTACGAGCAGTACTTC TRBJ2-7 TRBV6-5 once -
CASSLETSGGYNEQFF TGCGCCAGCAGCTTGGAGACTAGCGGGGGGTACAATGAGCAGTTCTTC TRBJ2-1 TRBV5-1 - TRBD2
CASSSGTGGAETQYF TGTGCCAGCAGTTCTGGGACAGGGGGCGCAGAGACCCAGTACTTC TRBJ2-5 TRBV27 few TRBD1
CASSSTQHRGNIQYF TGTGCCAGCAGCTCAACTCAACACAGGGGAAACATTCAGTACTTC TRBJ2-4 TRBV7-9 - TRBD1